This TCR beta chain was sequenced in a study of regulatory dendritic cells for organ transplantation. The V gene's germline CDR1 is SGHVS and CDR2 FQNEAQ. The CDR3 sequence is 14 residues long. The V gene end was trimmed by 8 bases and the J gene end by 3 bases; junction bases not matched to a gene: 7. Using immunoSEQ multiplex PCR, the repertoire was profiled, and TCRdb retains in-frame clones only, with some absent. Of under 15,000 clones listed, around two thirds are singletons. Sorted subsets were CFSE-labeled and cultured approximately 5 days with allogeneic dendritic cells. FACS sorted CD4+ or CD8+ T cells into CD45RA+ naive and CD45RO+ memory. Study outcomes and limitations: Memory CD8+ clonal expansion seemed more limited with regulatory than mature dendritic cells.

This clone is a singleton in its sample. Its antigen remains unknown. Material for sequencing was naive CD8+ T cells from blood cultured with dendritic cells. As to subset: CD45RA+ naive T cells. V is TRBV7-8 and J is TRBJ1-2; 9 nucleotides line up with TRBD1. This receptor was obtained from a human donor in good health. The DNA of the CDR3 is TGTGCCAGCGCCCCGGGACAGGGTTACTATGGCTACACCTTC. As protein: CASAPGQGYYGYTF.